These T cell receptor beta chains were read from a single sample in a study of blood T cell repertoires in COVID-19. Profiled with immunoSEQ multiplex PCR; TCRdb holds only in-frame clones, not every one. Of 100,000 to 150,000 clones in the sample, more than 75% were seen once. The specimen was peripheral blood. These receptors all stem from a woman in her 70s with COVID-19, enrolled during active disease. Each CDR3 is given with its conserved first and last residue. The D gene is left open where the match is weak. Clone sizes are given selectively: once, few, many, or a class where the clone is expanded.

clone size: .; D gene: .; V gene: TRBV7-2; CDR3 length: 16; J gene: TRBJ2-5; CDR3 DNA: TGTGCCAGCAGCTTAGCTAGCCAGGGAAGGCGAGAGACCCAGTACTTC; CDR3 protein: CASSLASQGRRETQYF
clone size: .; D gene: TRBD1; V gene: TRBV5-4; CDR3 length: 15; J gene: TRBJ1-5; CDR3 DNA: TGTGCCAGCAGCATCGGGACAGGCGGAGGGCAGCCCCAGCATTTT; CDR3 protein: CASSIGTGGGQPQHF
clone size: .; D gene: .; V gene: TRBV7-9; CDR3 length: 11; J gene: TRBJ2-2; CDR3 DNA: TGTGCCAGCAGCTCGGGCGGGGAGCTGTTTTTT; CDR3 protein: CASSSGGELFF
clone size: .; D gene: .; V gene: TRBV19; CDR3 length: 14; J gene: TRBJ2-7; CDR3 DNA: TGTGCCAGTAGTAGAGACAGGTTATCCTACGAGCAGTACTTC; CDR3 protein: CASSRDRLSYEQYF
clone size: once; D gene: .; V gene: TRBV6-6; CDR3 length: 13; J gene: TRBJ1-4; CDR3 DNA: TGTGCCGGCACGGGGGGGGAGGGCGAAAAACTGTTTTTT; CDR3 protein: CAGTGGEGEKLFF
clone size: .; D gene: .; V gene: TRBV6-1; CDR3 length: 15; J gene: TRBJ2-7; CDR3 DNA: TGTGCCAGCAGTGAAGCGGGACTGTCCTCCTACGAGCAGTACTTC; CDR3 protein: CASSEAGLSSYEQYF
clone size: .; D gene: TRBD1; V gene: TRBV11-1; CDR3 length: 16; J gene: TRBJ2-7; CDR3 DNA: TGTGCCAGCAGCCAGTCGTGGACAGGGTGGACCTACGAGCAGTACTTC; CDR3 protein: CASSQSWTGWTYEQYF
clone size: .; D gene: .; V gene: TRBV20-1; CDR3 length: 10; J gene: TRBJ1-1; CDR3 DNA: TGCAGTGCCGCAGACACTGAAGCTTTCTTT; CDR3 protein: CSAADTEAFF
clone size: .; D gene: TRBD1; V gene: TRBV6-2/TRBV6-3; CDR3 length: 14; J gene: TRBJ1-1; CDR3 DNA: TGTGCCAGCAGTTATTCCAGGGGGCGGATTGAAGCTTTCTTT; CDR3 protein: CASSYSRGRIEAFF
clone size: .; D gene: TRBD2; V gene: TRBV6-2/TRBV6-3; CDR3 length: 16; J gene: TRBJ2-5; CDR3 DNA: TGTGCCAGCAGTCAGATCGGGGGGGCCGGGCAAGAGACCCAGTACTTC; CDR3 protein: CASSQIGGAGQETQYF
clone size: .; D gene: TRBD2; V gene: TRBV5-1; CDR3 length: 16; J gene: TRBJ2-1; CDR3 DNA: TGCGCCAGCAGCTTTGGACTAGCGGGGGCGGAGAATGAGCAGTTCTTC; CDR3 protein: CASSFGLAGAENEQFF
clone size: .; D gene: .; V gene: TRBV28; CDR3 length: 15; J gene: TRBJ2-2; CDR3 DNA: TGTGCCAGCAAAGGTGGAGGGGCTTATCGTGAGGAGCTGTTTTTT; CDR3 protein: CASKGGGAYREELFF
clone size: .; D gene: .; V gene: TRBV5-6; CDR3 length: 16; J gene: TRBJ2-1; CDR3 DNA: TGTGCCAGCAGCTCGGCGGGTGCTGGTTCCTACAATGAGCAGTTCTTC; CDR3 protein: CASSSAGAGSYNEQFF
clone size: few; D gene: .; V gene: TRBV12-3/TRBV12-4; CDR3 length: 13; J gene: TRBJ1-1; CDR3 DNA: TGTGCCAGTCAAGGACTAAGTAGAACTGAAGCTTTCTTT; CDR3 protein: CASQGLSRTEAFF
clone size: once; D gene: .; V gene: TRBV5-1; CDR3 length: 13; J gene: TRBJ2-5; CDR3 DNA: TGCGCCAGCAGCTTGGTCCCTCAAGAGACCCAGTACTTC; CDR3 protein: CASSLVPQETQYF
clone size: .; D gene: TRBD1; V gene: TRBV6-5; CDR3 length: 13; J gene: TRBJ2-7; CDR3 DNA: TGTGCCAGCAGGGGACAGGGGGCGGACGAGCAGTACTTC; CDR3 protein: CASRGQGADEQYF
clone size: .; D gene: .; V gene: TRBV5-3; CDR3 length: 14; J gene: TRBJ1-5; CDR3 DNA: TGTGCCAGAACCCTACAGGGTTGCAATCAGCCCCAGCATTTT; CDR3 protein: CARTLQGCNQPQHF
clone size: .; D gene: TRBD2; V gene: TRBV7-9; CDR3 length: 14; J gene: TRBJ2-5; CDR3 DNA: TGTGCCAGCAGCTCTTCTAGCGGGGGAGAGACCCAGTACTTC; CDR3 protein: CASSSSSGGETQYF
clone size: once; D gene: .; V gene: TRBV23-1; CDR3 length: 15; J gene: TRBJ1-6; CDR3 DNA: TGCGCCAGCAGTCAAGCGGATAACTATAATTCACCCCTCCACTTT; CDR3 protein: CASSQADNYNSPLHF
clone size: .; D gene: .; V gene: TRBV19; CDR3 length: 14; J gene: TRBJ1-5; CDR3 DNA: TGTGCCAGTAGTTCCGAAGGGGGAATTCAGCCCCAGCATTTT; CDR3 protein: CASSSEGGIQPQHF
clone size: .; D gene: TRBD2; V gene: TRBV29-1; CDR3 length: 18; J gene: TRBJ2-2; CDR3 DNA: TGCAGCGTTTTGTGCCCCCCGGGACTAGGTTCGAACACCGGGGAGCTGTTTTTT; CDR3 protein: CSVLCPPGLGSNTGELFF
clone size: .; D gene: TRBD2; V gene: TRBV3-1/TRBV3-2; CDR3 length: 15; J gene: TRBJ2-7; CDR3 DNA: TGTGCCAGCAGCCCCCGTAGCGGGGGAGTTTACGAGCAGTACTTC; CDR3 protein: CASSPRSGGVYEQYF
clone size: .; D gene: .; V gene: TRBV27; CDR3 length: 14; J gene: TRBJ2-7; CDR3 DNA: TGTGCCAGCAGTTTCCGCGGGGCAGGATACGAGCAGTACTTC; CDR3 protein: CASSFRGAGYEQYF
clone size: .; D gene: .; V gene: TRBV28; CDR3 length: 14; J gene: TRBJ1-2; CDR3 DNA: TGTGCCAGCAGTTATTCCGGGACAACCTATGGCTACACCTTC; CDR3 protein: CASSYSGTTYGYTF
clone size: once; D gene: TRBD2; V gene: TRBV5-4; CDR3 length: 15; J gene: TRBJ2-1; CDR3 DNA: TGTGCCAGCAGCACCAGCGGGGGGGCCTACAATGAGCAGTTCTTC; CDR3 protein: CASSTSGGAYNEQFF
clone size: .; D gene: TRBD1; V gene: TRBV4-2; CDR3 length: 17; J gene: TRBJ2-7; CDR3 DNA: TGTGCCAGCAGCCAAGGGGCAGGACAGGGGATTTCCTACGAGCAGTACTTC; CDR3 protein: CASSQGAGQGISYEQYF
clone size: .; D gene: .; V gene: TRBV27; CDR3 length: 13; J gene: TRBJ2-7; CDR3 DNA: TGTGCCAGCAGTTTAAGGGGGGGTCACGAGCAGTACTTC; CDR3 protein: CASSLRGGHEQYF
clone size: once; D gene: TRBD2; V gene: TRBV30; CDR3 length: 13; J gene: TRBJ2-5; CDR3 DNA: TGTGCCTCGGCTAGCGGGGGGGCAGAGACCCAGTACTTC; CDR3 protein: CASASGGAETQYF
clone size: .; D gene: .; V gene: TRBV5-1; CDR3 length: 14; J gene: TRBJ2-3; CDR3 DNA: TGCGCCAGCAGCGGAGGGGATAGCACAGATACGCAGTATTTT; CDR3 protein: CASSGGDSTDTQYF
clone size: .; D gene: TRBD2; V gene: TRBV7-7; CDR3 length: 17; J gene: TRBJ2-7; CDR3 DNA: TGTGCCAGCAGCCCCGGGGCCGAGCGGGGGGCCTCCTACGAGCAGTACTTC; CDR3 protein: CASSPGAERGASYEQYF
clone size: .; D gene: TRBD1; V gene: TRBV19; CDR3 length: 15; J gene: TRBJ1-5; CDR3 DNA: TGTGCCAGTAGTATAACCGGGACAGGGGTAAAGCCCCAGCATTTT; CDR3 protein: CASSITGTGVKPQHF
clone size: few; D gene: .; V gene: TRBV18; CDR3 length: 16; J gene: TRBJ1-1; CDR3 DNA: TGTGCCAGCTCACCTTTACAGGGCGCGAAAAACACTGAAGCTTTCTTT; CDR3 protein: CASSPLQGAKNTEAFF
clone size: few; D gene: TRBD2; V gene: TRBV7-2; CDR3 length: 13; J gene: TRBJ2-7; CDR3 DNA: TGTGCCAGCAGCCCGCAACATAGCGGGGGGGCCCCGTTC; CDR3 protein: CASSPQHSGGAPF
clone size: .; D gene: TRBD1; V gene: TRBV2; CDR3 length: 16; J gene: TRBJ2-2; CDR3 DNA: TGTGCCAGCAGCGGATGGACAGGATCGAACACCGGGGAGCTGTTTTTT; CDR3 protein: CASSGWTGSNTGELFF
clone size: .; D gene: TRBD1; V gene: TRBV10-3; CDR3 length: 15; J gene: TRBJ2-5; CDR3 DNA: TGTGCCATCAGTGATTCCGGGACAGGGGGAGAGACCCAGTACTTC; CDR3 protein: CAISDSGTGGETQYF
clone size: .; D gene: .; V gene: TRBV5-4; CDR3 length: 16; J gene: TRBJ1-6; CDR3 DNA: TGTGCCAGCAGCTTCGGGGGGGACGCCTATAATTCACCCCTCCACTTT; CDR3 protein: CASSFGGDAYNSPLHF
clone size: .; D gene: TRBD1; V gene: TRBV28; CDR3 length: 20; J gene: TRBJ2-7; CDR3 DNA: TGTGCCAGCAGTTACTCGTCCGGGACAGGGGACCGTCAAGTCCGCTACGAGCAGTACTTC; CDR3 protein: CASSYSSGTGDRQVRYEQYF
clone size: .; D gene: .; V gene: TRBV10-1; CDR3 length: 12; J gene: TRBJ1-4; CDR3 DNA: TGCGCCAGCATGGGGGGGGATGAAAAACTGTTTTTT; CDR3 protein: CASMGGDEKLFF
clone size: .; D gene: .; V gene: TRBV6-6; CDR3 length: 14; J gene: TRBJ1-1; CDR3 DNA: TGTGCCAGCAGTTACTCAGGGGTGGGCACTGAAGCTTTCTTT; CDR3 protein: CASSYSGVGTEAFF
clone size: .; D gene: .; V gene: TRBV12-3/TRBV12-4; CDR3 length: 11; J gene: TRBJ2-7; CDR3 DNA: TGTGCCAGCAGTCCAGTCTACGAGCAGTACTTC; CDR3 protein: CASSPVYEQYF
clone size: few; D gene: .; V gene: TRBV9; CDR3 length: 16; J gene: TRBJ2-7; CDR3 DNA: TGTGCCAGCAGCGTCTTCATGAAGCAAAGCTCCTACGAGCAGTACTTC; CDR3 protein: CASSVFMKQSSYEQYF
clone size: once; D gene: TRBD2; V gene: TRBV11-2; CDR3 length: 20; J gene: TRBJ2-1; CDR3 DNA: TGTGCCAGCAGCTTAGAGGGGTTAGCGGGGGGCGTACGCTCCTACAATGAGCAGTTCTTC; CDR3 protein: CASSLEGLAGGVRSYNEQFF
clone size: .; D gene: TRBD1; V gene: TRBV18; CDR3 length: 14; J gene: TRBJ1-2; CDR3 DNA: TGTGCCAGCTCACCAGAGACAGGGCCTTATGGCTACACCTTC; CDR3 protein: CASSPETGPYGYTF
clone size: .; D gene: .; V gene: TRBV12-3/TRBV12-4; CDR3 length: 13; J gene: TRBJ1-1; CDR3 DNA: TGTGCCAGCAGTTTAGCGAACGACCGGGGGGCTTTCTTT; CDR3 protein: CASSLANDRGAFF
clone size: .; D gene: TRBD1; V gene: TRBV18; CDR3 length: 14; J gene: TRBJ1-5; CDR3 DNA: TGTGCCAGCTCCCTACAGGGGGCCAATCAGCCCCAGCATTTT; CDR3 protein: CASSLQGANQPQHF
clone size: .; D gene: TRBD2; V gene: TRBV19; CDR3 length: 16; J gene: TRBJ2-2; CDR3 DNA: TGTGCCAGTAGTATGGGACTAGCGGGGAACACCGGGGAGCTGTTTTTT; CDR3 protein: CASSMGLAGNTGELFF
clone size: .; D gene: TRBD1; V gene: TRBV6-5; CDR3 length: 12; J gene: TRBJ2-7; CDR3 DNA: TGTGCCAGCAGGCGGACAGGGGACGAGCAGTACTTC; CDR3 protein: CASRRTGDEQYF
clone size: .; D gene: .; V gene: TRBV6-1; CDR3 length: 13; J gene: TRBJ1-1; CDR3 DNA: TGTGCCAGCAGTGAACAGGTGAACACTGAAGCTTTCTTT; CDR3 protein: CASSEQVNTEAFF
clone size: .; D gene: .; V gene: TRBV25-1; CDR3 length: 16; J gene: TRBJ1-2; CDR3 DNA: TGTGCCAGCAGTGACCACCAGACACAGCTGGAGGATGGCTACACCTTC; CDR3 protein: CASSDHQTQLEDGYTF
clone size: .; D gene: .; V gene: TRBV19; CDR3 length: 14; J gene: TRBJ1-2; CDR3 DNA: TGTGCCAGTAGTATAGGGGACACGAGGGGTGGCTACACCTTC; CDR3 protein: CASSIGDTRGGYTF
clone size: .; D gene: .; V gene: TRBV28; CDR3 length: 14; J gene: TRBJ1-6; CDR3 DNA: TGTGCCAGCAGTTTGGCGGGGAAAAATTCACCCCTCCACTTT; CDR3 protein: CASSLAGKNSPLHF
clone size: few; D gene: .; V gene: TRBV3-1/TRBV3-2; CDR3 length: 15; J gene: TRBJ1-2; CDR3 DNA: TGTGCCAGCAGCCAAGGGGCAGGGCGATACTATGGCTACACCTTC; CDR3 protein: CASSQGAGRYYGYTF
clone size: .; D gene: .; V gene: TRBV7-2; CDR3 length: 13; J gene: TRBJ1-2; CDR3 DNA: TGTGCCAGCAGCTGGGAGGGCATCTATGGCTACACCTTC; CDR3 protein: CASSWEGIYGYTF
clone size: .; D gene: .; V gene: TRBV29-1; CDR3 length: 15; J gene: TRBJ1-2; CDR3 DNA: TGCAGCGTTACGGATGGACAGCCCGCTAACTATGGCTACACCTTC; CDR3 protein: CSVTDGQPANYGYTF
clone size: once; D gene: .; V gene: TRBV2; CDR3 length: 13; J gene: TRBJ1-1; CDR3 DNA: TGTGCCACGACTAGGCTAGAGAACACTGAAGCTTTCTTT; CDR3 protein: CATTRLENTEAFF
clone size: once; D gene: TRBD1; V gene: TRBV2; CDR3 length: 13; J gene: TRBJ2-7; CDR3 DNA: TGTGCCAGCAGTGGGGACAGGGGCCACGAGCAGTACTTC; CDR3 protein: CASSGDRGHEQYF